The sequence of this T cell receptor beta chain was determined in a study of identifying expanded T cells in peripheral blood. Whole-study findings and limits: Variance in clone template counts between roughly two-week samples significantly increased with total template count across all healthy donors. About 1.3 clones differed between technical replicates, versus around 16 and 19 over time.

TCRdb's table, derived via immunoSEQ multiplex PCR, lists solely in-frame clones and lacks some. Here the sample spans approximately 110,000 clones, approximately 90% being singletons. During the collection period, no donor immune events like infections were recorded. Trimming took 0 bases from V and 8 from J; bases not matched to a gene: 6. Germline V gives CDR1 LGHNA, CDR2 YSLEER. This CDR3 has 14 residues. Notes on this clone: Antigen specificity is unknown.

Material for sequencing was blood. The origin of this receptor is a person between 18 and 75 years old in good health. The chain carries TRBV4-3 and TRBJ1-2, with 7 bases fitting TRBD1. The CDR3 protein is CASSQDLGGRGYTF. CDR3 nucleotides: TGCGCCAGCAGCCAAGATCTAGGGGGCAGAGGCTACACCTTC.